This paragraph reports one T cell receptor (beta chain). The entry originates in a study of blood T cell repertoires in COVID-19. Study-level background: Both acute and convalescent COVID-19 samples were obtained from the United States, Italy and Spain. The cDNA or gDNA used as material had been derived from T cells, B-cell-depleted T cells, or PBMCs.

In the study's own analysis: Nucleated cell number was recorded as an estimate derived from reference gene primer amplification. Sequencing used immunoSEQ multiplex PCR; TCRdb keeps in-frame clones, though not all of them. The V and J calls and clone size come from that table; D and trimming were worked out from the DNA. The data show 200,000 to 250,000 clones, over 60% seen once. V lost 0 bases and J 8 bases, leaving 10 bases between the germline ends. The CDR3 covers 13 residues. Germline CDR1 and CDR2: LNHNV and YYDKDF (reference sequence). The chain recombines TRBV15 with TRBJ1-2, with D uncertain. Sequencing input: peripheral blood. The sequence derives from a woman in her sixties or seventies with acute or convalescent COVID-19. The CDR3 region is CATSRDTGWGYTF. The CDR3 nucleotides are TGTGCCACCAGCAGAGACACCGGGTGGGGCTACACCTTC.